This record covers a single T cell receptor (beta chain). What it recognizes is unknown. This sample is part of a study of T cell responses to AZD1222 COVID-19 vaccine. As for the study in general: The study pooled second doses at about 4 or about 12 weeks. Study-wide points: There were repertoire samples only from the period after the peak T cell response. White British people made up most donors, females outnumbered males, and clonal diversity was possibly underestimated. Regions left unmutated in variants are reportedly the target of nearly half of spike-specific TCRs.

This table comes from immunoSEQ multiplex PCR, and its TCRdb copy is limited to in-frame clones, with some not included. The sample yields 150,000 or so clones, roughly nine tenths seen once. The sequencing here drew on peripheral blood, taken on day 0 of AZD1222 vaccination. The receptor was isolated from an adult in good health.

CDR3 nucleotide sequence: TGTGCCAGCAGCTTAGGGCCGAATTCACCCCTCCACTTT. This translates into CASSLGPNSPLHF. The chain is built from TRBV7-8 and TRBJ1-6; D remains ambiguous. Trimming cost V 1 base and J 7 bases, with 5 bases left between them. CDR1 and CDR2 (germline): SGHVS, FQNEAQ. The CDR3 extends over 13 amino acids.